This passage covers 15 T cell receptor beta chains from one sample sequenced in a study of T-cell memory formation after mild COVID-19. MiXCR was run by TCRdb on the 5' RACE reads, yielding one entry per CDR3 protein. The table lists some 6,800 distinct CDR3 sequences, roughly 58% of them singletons. The sequencing input was PBMCs or a T cell subset sorted from them (not recorded which). These receptor sequences come from an adult who had mild COVID-19 (a few samples of this study predate the infection). Cell type and time point are not known.

This clonotype was seen a handful of times. The genes are TRBV9 and TRBJ2-1; maybe TRBD2 (5 bases). The CDR3 length is 15 residues. Germline CDR1 SGDLS, CDR2 YYNGEE. Trimming shortened V by 4 bases and J by 2 bases, and 13 bases separated the two germline ends. In DNA, the CDR3 is TGTGCCAGCAGCACGGGAACTCTCGCCTACAATGAGCAGTTCTTC. Amino acid sequence: CASSTGTLAYNEQFF.

This clonotype was counted at least ten times. The rearrangement joins TRBV5-4 to TRBJ1-2; unclear D gene. Germline V gene data show CDR1 as SGHNT and CDR2 as YYREEE (reference sequence). This CDR3 contains 15 residues. Between the trimmed V and J ends, which lost 0 bases and 3 bases, there was a span of 12 bases. The CDR3 reads CASSLALRAHYGYTF. CDR3 bases: TGTGCCAGCAGCTTGGCCCTCCGGGCTCACTATGGCTACACCTTC.

CDR3 residues: CSAEGLAEQYF. The CDR3 DNA reads TGCAGTGCAGAGGGGCTAGCCGAACAGTATTTT. V gene TRBV20-1 combines with J gene TRBJ2-3, with D perhaps being TRBD1 or TRBD2 (5 bases each). V shed 6 bases and J shed 12 bases, with 16 bases lying between them. CDR1 is DFQATT, CDR2 SNEGSKA, per germline (reference sequence). The CDR3 contains 11 residues.

This chain uses TRBV10-3 with TRBJ2-5; 14 positions match TRBD2. The DNA matches TRBJ2-1 better at its end, which makes the J call doubtful. The germline V gene has CDR1 ENHRY and CDR2 SYGVKD. The length of the CDR3 is 16 residues. CDR3 amino acids: CAISPGLAGGHNEQFF. The DNA of the CDR3 is TGTGCCATCAGCCCCGGACTAGCGGGGGGCCACAATGAGCAGTTCTTC.

Sample share makes this clonotype medium-sized (0.01 to 0.1%). V usage is TRBV7-3 and J usage is TRBJ2-1; either TRBD1 or TRBD2 may supply D (5 bases each). Germline values: CDR1 SGHTA, CDR2 FQGTGA. This CDR3 is 15 amino acids long. Trimming removed 4 bases from V and 2 bases from J, with 12 bases in between. CDR3 protein: CASSSPGTAYNEQFF. The CDR3 DNA reads as TGTGCCAGCAGCTCGCCCGGGACGGCCTACAATGAGCAGTTCTTC.

This sequence joins TRBV3-1 and TRBJ1-5; no reliable D call. The V end lost 1 base, the J end lost 6 bases, and 4 bases lay between the germline ends. Germline V gene data show CDR1 as LGHDT and CDR2 as YNNKEL (reference sequence). The CDR3 contains 12 residues. DNA of the CDR3: TGTGCCAGCAGCCAAGGGGCTCAGCCCCAGCATTTT. Amino acid sequence: CASSQGAQPQHF.

This clonotype is medium-sized in the sample. The chain uses TRBV7-2 and TRBJ2-7, with no clear D. This CDR3 spans 14 amino acids. The germline CDR1 and CDR2 sequences are SGHTA and FQGNSA. Trimming cost V 1 base and J 2 bases, with 9 bases left between them. The CDR3 bases are TGTGCCAGCAGCTTAGGGGGTGATGCCTACGAGCAGTACTTC. It yields the protein CASSLGGDAYEQYF.

To note about this clonotype: Germline and junction disagree at one end, which may indicate a read error. The CDR3 loop reads CASSQDFRGSYNEQLF. CDR3 in DNA: TGCGCCAGCAGCCAGGACTTTCGAGGCTCCTACAATGAGCAGTTATTC. V and J are TRBV5-1 and TRBJ2-1; TRBD2 might be the D (5 bases). The length of the CDR3 is 16 residues. CDR1 SGHRS and CDR2 YFSETQ come from the germline V gene.

V gene TRBV5-1 combines with J gene TRBJ2-3; D gene uncertain. In germline, CDR1 is SGHRS, CDR2 YFSETQ. This CDR3 is 13 amino acids long. Trimming took off 4 bases at V and 5 bases at J, with 11 bases between the two ends. Here the CDR3 reads CASSQMDGDTQYF. DNA for the CDR3: TGCGCCAGCAGCCAGATGGATGGAGATACGCAGTATTTT.

By proportion, this clonotype is medium-sized. The J gene is TRBJ1-6, the V gene TRBV3-1; no definite D call. CDR1 LGHDT and CDR2 YNNKEL come from the germline V gene (reference sequence). Trimming took off 0 bases at V and 7 bases at J, with 7 bases between the two ends. The CDR3 extends over 14 amino acids. DNA for the CDR3: TGTGCCAGCAGCCAAGATTACAGAAATTCACCCCTCCACTTT. Protein product: CASSQDYRNSPLHF.

The chain carries TRBV10-3 and TRBJ2-6, with D uncertain. Germline V gene sequence: CDR1 ENHRY, CDR2 SYGVKD. Deletions cut 4 bases from V and 0 bases from J, with 10 bases between. The CDR3 covers 16 residues. The CDR3 nucleotides read TGTGCCATCAGTGGGACCCGAGACTCTGGGGCCAACGTCCTGACTTTC. It is translated as CAISGTRDSGANVLTF.

This clonotype is termed medium-sized. The chain recombines TRBV5-4 with TRBJ1-1; D unresolved. V was pared by 0 bases and J by 3 bases, with 12 bases between. CDR1 and CDR2 (germline): SGHNT, YYREEE (reference sequence). The CDR3 loop spans 15 amino acids. The CDR3: CASSLANGRYTEAFF. As DNA, the CDR3 is TGTGCCAGCAGCTTGGCGAACGGGAGGTACACTGAAGCTTTCTTT.

In its sample, this clonotype is medium-sized. CDR3 sequence: CASSLRGGAANSPLHF. The CDR3 DNA follows: TGCGCCAGCAGCCTACGGGGAGGGGCCGCCAATTCACCCCTCCACTTT. This rearrangement joins TRBV4-1 to TRBJ1-6; possible D gene TRBD1, 5 bases. Trimming cost V 4 bases and J 7 bases, with 17 bases left between them. Per germline, CDR1 MGHRA and CDR2 YSYEKL. The CDR3 loop spans 16 amino acids.

This rearrangement joins TRBV29-1 to TRBJ2-3; TRBD1 aligns across 8 bases. This CDR3 spans 13 amino acids. The V gene's germline CDR1 is SQVTM and CDR2 ANQGSEA. J was trimmed by 5 bases and V by 4 bases; bases with no gene match: 5. The CDR3 reads CSVVGRGLDTQYF. The CDR3 DNA sequence: TGCAGCGTTGTGGGCAGGGGGCTAGATACGCAGTATTTT.

This chain links TRBV4-3 with TRBJ1-6, with D possibly being TRBD1 (6 bases). V dropped 0 bases and J dropped 8 bases, with 11 bases sitting between them. CDR3 length: 15 amino acids. Germline loops: CDR1 LGHNA, CDR2 YSLEER. CDR3 amino acids: CASSQEVTGDSPLHF. Written as DNA, the CDR3 is TGCGCCAGCAGCCAAGAGGTGACAGGAGATTCACCCCTCCACTTT.